The rows below give T cell receptor beta chains drawn from one sample of a study of cytomegalovirus exposure and HLA in healthy donors. The table came from immunoSEQ multiplex PCR; TCRdb's copy has only in-frame clones and leaves some out. The table shows about 82,000 clones, with around 85% occurring only once. What was sequenced was PBMCs. These receptors all stem from a human donor in good health. Both conserved end residues are part of each CDR3. D genes are given only for firm matches. Only some rows state a clone size, as once, few, many or a class for expanded clones.

D gene: TRBD2
clone size: .
V gene: TRBV10-3
J gene: TRBJ2-7
CDR3 protein: CAISRTSGAISYEQYF
CDR3 DNA: TGTGCCATCAGTAGGACTAGCGGGGCCATCTCCTACGAGCAGTACTTC

D gene: .
clone size: .
V gene: TRBV27
J gene: TRBJ1-5
CDR3 protein: CASSLSPAGVRDQPQHF
CDR3 DNA: TGTGCCAGCAGTTTAAGCCCCGCGGGGGTGAGGGATCAGCCCCAGCATTTT

D gene: TRBD1
clone size: .
V gene: TRBV5-6
J gene: TRBJ2-3
CDR3 protein: CASSSDRDVTNTQYF
CDR3 DNA: TGTGCCAGCAGCTCCGACAGGGATGTAACAAATACGCAGTATTTT

D gene: TRBD2
clone size: few
V gene: TRBV7-2
J gene: TRBJ2-7
CDR3 protein: CASSPGTSGTYEQYF
CDR3 DNA: TGTGCCAGCAGCCCAGGGACTAGCGGCACCTACGAGCAGTACTTC

D gene: TRBD1
clone size: .
V gene: TRBV5-1
J gene: TRBJ2-7
CDR3 protein: CASSTGQGGKQYF
CDR3 DNA: TGCGCCAGCAGCACCGGACAGGGGGGGAAGCAGTACTTC

D gene: TRBD1
clone size: .
V gene: TRBV7-7
J gene: TRBJ2-7
CDR3 protein: CASSLGQGAEYEQYF
CDR3 DNA: TGTGCCAGCAGCTTGGGACAGGGGGCGGAATACGAGCAGTACTTC

D gene: TRBD1
clone size: .
V gene: TRBV5-5
J gene: TRBJ2-2
CDR3 protein: CASSLAIGGQGPNTGELFF
CDR3 DNA: TGTGCCAGCAGCTTGGCAATAGGCGGACAGGGACCGAACACCGGGGAGCTGTTTTTT

D gene: .
clone size: .
V gene: TRBV4-2
J gene: TRBJ2-7
CDR3 protein: CASSQDVGTGYEQYF
CDR3 DNA: TGTGCCAGCAGCCAAGATGTGGGAACAGGGTACGAGCAGTACTTC

D gene: TRBD1
clone size: .
V gene: TRBV7-9
J gene: TRBJ2-4
CDR3 protein: CASIPGGGNIQYF
CDR3 DNA: TGTGCCAGCATCCCAGGGGGCGGGAACATTCAGTACTTC

D gene: TRBD1
clone size: .
V gene: TRBV6-1
J gene: TRBJ2-7
CDR3 protein: CASSSRRDRGYEQYF
CDR3 DNA: TGTGCCAGCAGCTCGAGACGGGACAGGGGCTACGAGCAGTACTTC

D gene: .
clone size: .
V gene: TRBV29-1
J gene: TRBJ1-3
CDR3 protein: CSVDSGNTIYF
CDR3 DNA: TGCAGCGTTGATTCGGGAAACACCATATATTTT

D gene: .
clone size: .
V gene: TRBV29-1
J gene: TRBJ2-2
CDR3 protein: CSVELGRSGELFF
CDR3 DNA: TGCAGCGTTGAACTAGGGAGGTCCGGGGAGCTGTTTTTT

D gene: TRBD2
clone size: few
V gene: TRBV4-2
J gene: TRBJ2-1
CDR3 protein: CASSQSGGSHNEQFF
CDR3 DNA: TGTGCCAGCAGCCAAAGCGGGGGCTCTCACAATGAGCAGTTCTTC

D gene: .
clone size: .
V gene: TRBV6-1
J gene: TRBJ1-1
CDR3 protein: CANSGRDTEAFF
CDR3 DNA: TGTGCCAACTCAGGCCGTGACACTGAAGCTTTCTTT

D gene: TRBD1
clone size: .
V gene: TRBV7-9
J gene: TRBJ1-4
CDR3 protein: CASSLRDRGNEKLFF
CDR3 DNA: TGTGCCAGCAGCCTAAGGGACAGGGGCAACGAAAAACTGTTTTTT

D gene: .
clone size: .
V gene: TRBV30
J gene: TRBJ2-5
CDR3 protein: CAWSPNGGETQYF
CDR3 DNA: TGTGCCTGGAGCCCCAACGGGGGAGAGACCCAGTACTTC

D gene: TRBD1
clone size: .
V gene: TRBV11-2
J gene: TRBJ2-6
CDR3 protein: CASSLEPQGVSGANVLTF
CDR3 DNA: TGTGCCAGCAGCTTAGAACCCCAGGGGGTTTCTGGGGCCAACGTCCTGACTTTC

D gene: .
clone size: .
V gene: TRBV7-9
J gene: TRBJ1-4
CDR3 protein: CASSFDSKEKLFF
CDR3 DNA: TGTGCCAGCAGCTTCGACAGTAAGGAAAAACTGTTTTTT

D gene: TRBD1
clone size: .
V gene: TRBV11-2
J gene: TRBJ1-1
CDR3 protein: CASSLMTGGTEAFF
CDR3 DNA: TGTGCCAGCAGCTTAATGACAGGGGGCACTGAAGCTTTCTTT

D gene: TRBD1
clone size: .
V gene: TRBV4-1
J gene: TRBJ2-7
CDR3 protein: CASSQGRTGLEQYF
CDR3 DNA: TGCGCCAGCAGCCAAGGCCGGACAGGACTCGAGCAGTACTTC

D gene: TRBD1
clone size: .
V gene: TRBV14
J gene: TRBJ2-1
CDR3 protein: CASSIGTGKNNEQFF
CDR3 DNA: TGTGCCAGCAGCATAGGGACAGGGAAAAACAATGAGCAGTTCTTC

D gene: TRBD2
clone size: once
V gene: TRBV6-5
J gene: TRBJ2-7
CDR3 protein: CASSYWGGNEQYF
CDR3 DNA: TGTGCCAGCAGTTACTGGGGAGGGAATGAGCAGTACTTC

D gene: .
clone size: .
V gene: TRBV5-4
J gene: TRBJ2-7
CDR3 protein: CASSSRTNPYEQYF
CDR3 DNA: TGTGCCAGCAGCTCCAGAACTAACCCCTACGAGCAGTACTTC

D gene: .
clone size: .
V gene: TRBV10-3
J gene: TRBJ1-2
CDR3 protein: CAISESHTYGYTF
CDR3 DNA: TGTGCCATCAGTGAGTCCCACACCTATGGCTACACCTTC

D gene: TRBD1
clone size: .
V gene: TRBV4-3
J gene: TRBJ1-6
CDR3 protein: CASSQDGGTGTGVSPLHF
CDR3 DNA: TGCGCCAGCAGCCAAGATGGGGGAACCGGGACAGGGGTTTCACCCCTCCACTTT

D gene: .
clone size: .
V gene: TRBV6-6
J gene: TRBJ1-5
CDR3 protein: CASSYSGANQPQHF
CDR3 DNA: TGTGCCAGCAGTTACTCTGGGGCAAATCAGCCCCAGCATTTT

D gene: TRBD1
clone size: once
V gene: TRBV2
J gene: TRBJ1-2
CDR3 protein: CASSERTGRSGYTF
CDR3 DNA: TGTGCCAGCAGTGAAAGGACAGGCCGTTCTGGCTACACCTTC

D gene: .
clone size: .
V gene: TRBV6-5
J gene: TRBJ2-7
CDR3 protein: CASSYVSGGQTYEQYF
CDR3 DNA: TGTGCCAGCAGTTACGTTTCGGGGGGCCAAACCTACGAGCAGTACTTC

D gene: .
clone size: .
V gene: TRBV5-6
J gene: TRBJ1-6
CDR3 protein: CASSEADSPLHF
CDR3 DNA: TGTGCCAGCAGCGAGGCGGATTCACCCCTCCACTTT

D gene: .
clone size: once
V gene: TRBV5-1
J gene: TRBJ1-3
CDR3 protein: CASSLDIGTGNTIYF
CDR3 DNA: TGCGCCAGCAGCTTGGACATCGGGACTGGAAACACCATATATTTT

D gene: TRBD2
clone size: .
V gene: TRBV13
J gene: TRBJ2-3
CDR3 protein: CASSILAGSSTDTQYF
CDR3 DNA: TGTGCCAGCAGCATTTTAGCGGGATCTAGCACAGATACGCAGTATTTT

D gene: .
clone size: .
V gene: TRBV5-1
J gene: TRBJ1-2
CDR3 protein: CASSLAGDEYGYTF
CDR3 DNA: TGCGCCAGCAGCTTGGCCGGAGACGAATATGGCTACACCTTC

D gene: .
clone size: .
V gene: TRBV2
J gene: TRBJ1-2
CDR3 protein: CAYSPYYGYPF
CDR3 DNA: TGTGCCTACTCGCCGTACTATGGCTACCCCTTC

D gene: TRBD1
clone size: .
V gene: TRBV29-1
J gene: TRBJ2-1
CDR3 protein: CSDPTGLRGMSNEQFF
CDR3 DNA: TGCAGCGACCCGACAGGGTTGAGGGGGATGAGCAATGAGCAGTTCTTC

D gene: .
clone size: .
V gene: TRBV5-1
J gene: TRBJ1-4
CDR3 protein: CASSPQGTNEKLFF
CDR3 DNA: TGCGCCAGCAGCCCCCAGGGGACTAATGAAAAACTGTTTTTT

D gene: .
clone size: .
V gene: TRBV29-1
J gene: TRBJ1-1
CDR3 protein: CSVEGIGLDRAEAFF
CDR3 DNA: TGCAGCGTTGAAGGAATTGGACTGGATAGGGCTGAAGCTTTCTTT

D gene: TRBD2
clone size: few
V gene: TRBV29-1
J gene: TRBJ2-2
CDR3 protein: CSVDGGGITGELFF
CDR3 DNA: TGCAGCGTTGACGGGGGGGGGATCACCGGGGAGCTGTTTTTT

D gene: TRBD2
clone size: .
V gene: TRBV5-1
J gene: TRBJ2-3
CDR3 protein: CASSLEGGTRRPGTQYF
CDR3 DNA: TGCGCCAGCAGCTTGGAGGGTGGGACTAGGCGACCAGGTACGCAGTATTTT

D gene: .
clone size: once
V gene: TRBV5-6
J gene: TRBJ1-5
CDR3 protein: CASSLGGVKSNQPQHF
CDR3 DNA: TGTGCCAGCAGCCTGGGGGGGGTGAAGAGCAATCAGCCCCAGCATTTT

D gene: TRBD1
clone size: .
V gene: TRBV30
J gene: TRBJ1-1
CDR3 protein: CAWSPGGHTEAFF
CDR3 DNA: TGTGCCTGGAGTCCAGGGGGCCACACTGAAGCTTTCTTT

D gene: TRBD1
clone size: once
V gene: TRBV6-1
J gene: TRBJ2-1
CDR3 protein: CASSRGTGVGEQFF
CDR3 DNA: TGTGCCAGCAGCCGCGGGACAGGGGTCGGTGAGCAGTTCTTC

D gene: TRBD2
clone size: .
V gene: TRBV27
J gene: TRBJ2-7
CDR3 protein: CASTRSGGTTYEQYF
CDR3 DNA: TGTGCCAGCACCAGGAGCGGGGGTACAACCTACGAGCAGTACTTC